This entry lists 7 T cell receptor beta chains sequenced from one sample in a study of cytomegalovirus exposure and HLA in healthy donors. The protocol was immunoSEQ multiplex PCR, while the TCRdb copy is restricted to in-frame clones and leaves out a portion. The sample carries around 160,000 clones, around 89% recorded once. The source material was PBMCs. The receptors were gathered from a man aged 18 to 35 in good health and CMV-seronegative.

J is TRBJ2-5 and V is TRBV21-1; the D segment call TRBD1 is taken from the table without a DNA check. TRBV21-1 is an annotated pseudogene. The CDR3 length is 13 residues. The CDR3 region has the DNA TGTGCCAGCAGCAAAGGACAACAAGAGACCCAGTACTTC. This encodes CASSKGQQETQYF.

The V and J genes are TRBV28 and TRBJ2-7; 7 bases agree with TRBD2. The V gene's germline CDR1 is MDHEN and CDR2 SYDVKM. After removal of 8 bases from V and 2 bases from J, the junction contained 9 bases not matched to a gene. The CDR3 loop spans 14 amino acids. The CDR3 reads CASAPSGGAYEQYF. The CDR3 nucleotides are TGTGCCAGCGCACCTAGCGGAGGGGCCTACGAGCAGTACTTC.

This clone was observed once. The rearrangement joins TRBV19 to TRBJ2-1; 12 bases line up with TRBD2. The CDR3 totals 15 residues. Germline V gene sequence: CDR1 LNHDA, CDR2 SQIVND (reference sequence). J was trimmed by 9 bases and V by 6 bases; bases with no gene match: 9. The CDR3 nucleotides read TGTGCCAGTAGCCTACTAGCGGGAGGAGGGGGTGAGCAGTTCTTC. Residues: CASSLLAGGGGEQFF.

This clone was counted a single time. The chain couples TRBV30 to TRBJ2-4, with TRBD1 as a possible D gene (6 bases). This CDR3 comprises 17 residues. V was shortened by 0 bases and J by 2 bases, with 17 bases between the two germline ends. CDR1 is GTSNPN and CDR2 is SVGIG in the germline V gene (reference sequence). As DNA, the CDR3 is TGTGCCTGGAGTGTACCCCCCTACAGGGAACCCAAAAACATTCAGTACTTC. Amino acid sequence: CAWSVPPYREPKNIQYF.

Concerning this clone itself: The sample holds other DNA sequences that translate to the same CDR3. The V call is TRBV20-1, the J call TRBJ2-5; D is unclear. The CDR3 has 11 residues. Per germline, CDR1 DFQATT and CDR2 SNEGSKA (reference sequence). The ends were cut back, 3 bases at V and 1 base at J, with 3 bases in the middle. The CDR3 sequence: CSASSQETQYF. The CDR3 DNA reads TGCAGTGCTAGCAGCCAAGAGACCCAGTACTTC.

The chain combines TRBV10-3 with TRBJ1-1, with D tentatively TRBD1 (5 bases). The CDR3 is made up of 13 amino acids. Germline CDR1 reads ENHRY; CDR2 reads SYGVKD. Trimming took 4 bases from V and 10 from J, leaving 16 bases between them. CDR3 in DNA: TGTGCCATCAGTGGCGGGGCCGACTTCGGAGCTTTCTTT. Its translation: CAISGGADFGAFF.

CDR3 sequence: CASSLEMGRGNEKLFF. The CDR3 coding sequence is TGTGCCAGCAGCTTGGAAATGGGCAGGGGAAATGAAAAACTGTTTTTT. The V gene is TRBV5-5, the J gene TRBJ1-4; D is possibly TRBD1 (6 bases). V was trimmed by 0 bases and J by 5 bases, leaving 14 bases between them. The CDR3 extends over 16 amino acids. Germline V gene sequence: CDR1 SGHKS, CDR2 YYEKEE (reference sequence).